Shown below are 30 T cell receptor beta chains from a single sample sequenced in a study of T cells in Graves' hyperthyroidism and ophthalmopathy. RNA transcripts were the template for amplifying TCR beta CDR3 regions. HTBI primers were employed in a first-round RT-PCR of the TCR CDR3. TCRdb re-analysed the multiplex PCR reads in MiXCR, keeping a single row per CDR3 protein. The table lists 600,000 to 750,000 distinct CDR3 sequences, roughly 17% of them singletons. The sequencing input was blood. The receptors were sampled from a man aged 50 or older with Graves' hyperthyroidism.

The rearrangement joins TRBV6-1 to TRBJ2-7, with 9 bases lining up with TRBD2. The germline V gene encodes CDR1 MNHNS and CDR2 SASEGT. The CDR3 runs 14 residues. V lost 7 bases to trimming and J lost 5 bases; unmatched junction nucleotides: 9. This CDR3 reads CASIPPGTSNEQYF. As DNA, the CDR3 is TGTGCCAGCATTCCACCCGGGACTAGCAACGAGCAGTACTTC.

This clonotype was picked up many times. This rearrangement joins TRBV10-3 to TRBJ1-5; 7 bases fit TRBD1. V shed 4 bases and J 8 bases; nucleotides not matched to a gene: 8. From germline, CDR1 is ENHRY and CDR2 SYGVKD. CDR3 length: 14 amino acids. For the CDR3, the DNA is TGTGCCATCAGTGCCGACAGGGCTAGCGAGCCCCAGCATTTT. It translates to CAISADRASEPQHF.

This clonotype has just a few counts. The J gene is TRBJ2-7, the V gene TRBV6-1; D is unresolved. The length of the CDR3 is 13 residues. Germline V gives CDR1 MNHNS, CDR2 SASEGT. V was shortened by 4 bases and J by 3 bases, with 10 bases between the two germline ends. As DNA, the CDR3 is TGTGCCAGCAGTGGCGTGGGGTACTACGAGCAGTACTTC. It is translated as CASSGVGYYEQYF.

The chain recombines TRBV20-1 with TRBJ2-1; no definite D call. This CDR3 is built from 13 residues. V was pared by 3 bases and J by 7 bases, with 13 bases between. Germline V lookup: CDR1 DFQATT, CDR2 SNEGSKA (reference sequence). The CDR3 spells CSASEWVKNEQFF. The CDR3 DNA is TGCAGTGCTAGCGAGTGGGTGAAGAATGAGCAGTTCTTC.

The table lists this clonotype with many counts. This chain links TRBV28 with TRBJ2-5, with D perhaps being TRBD1 or TRBD2 (6 bases each). From germline, CDR1 is MDHEN and CDR2 SYDVKM. V shed 4 bases and J shed 5 bases, with 20 bases lying between them. This CDR3 contains 16 residues. CDR3 DNA: TGTGCCAGCAGTTACATCTATACAGGGACTGGGGAGACCCAGTACTTC. Its translation: CASSYIYTGTGETQYF.

In regard to this clonotype: A read error may be the cause here, since a much bigger clone is one base away. This CDR3 reads CASSLEGTSIDTQYF. Written as DNA, the CDR3 is TGTGCCAGCAGCTTAGAAGGAACTAGTATAGATACGCAGTATTTT. The genes are TRBV7-9 and TRBJ2-3; possible D gene TRBD2, 5 bases. This CDR3 comprises 15 residues. V was pared by 1 base and J by 5 bases, with 13 bases between. Germline V gene data show CDR1 as SEHNR and CDR2 as FQNEAQ (reference sequence). Looking up the rest from reference TRBV7-9 and TRBJ2-3 gives the full variable domain: DTGVSQNPRHKITKRGQNVTFRCDPISEHNRLYWYRQTLGQGPEFLTYFQNEAQLEKSRLLSDRFSAERPKGSFSTLEIQRTEQGDSAMYLCASSLEGTSIDTQYFGPGTRLTVL.

This clonotype was observed a handful of times. The gene calls are TRBV28 and TRBJ2-7, with D perhaps matching TRBD1 (6 bases). Germline V lookup: CDR1 MDHEN, CDR2 SYDVKM. CDR3 length: 14 residues. Between the trimmed V and J ends, which lost 7 bases and 3 bases, there was a span of 16 bases. The CDR3 protein is CASNTGSGFYEQYF. DNA of the CDR3: TGTGCCAGCAATACAGGGTCGGGGTTCTACGAGCAGTACTTC.

At least ten counts were recorded for this clonotype. The chain is built from TRBV12-3 or TRBV12-4 and TRBJ1-6, with TRBD1 matching over 10 bases. This CDR3 contains 15 residues. The junction had 7 bases not matched to a gene; V was cut back by 4 bases and J by 10 bases. The CDR3, as DNA: TGTGCCAGCAGTTCCTCCGGGACAGGGGAGTCACCCCTCCACTTT. Encoded protein: CASSSSGTGESPLHF.

This clonotype was recorded once. The V and J genes are TRBV27 and TRBJ2-2; TRBD2 matches at 11 bases. This CDR3 is built from 17 residues. Germline trimming cut 3 bases from V and 0 bases from J; bases unmatched to any gene: 3. Germline CDR1 and CDR2: MNHEY and SMNVEV (reference sequence). The CDR3 DNA is TGTGCCAGCAGTTTGACTAGCGGGGTCTCGAACACCGGGGAGCTGTTTTTT. This encodes CASSLTSGVSNTGELFF.

The chain uses TRBV6-2 or TRBV6-3 and TRBJ2-5; 13 bases align to TRBD2. The CDR3 consists of 13 residues. Germline V lookup: CDR1 MNHEY, CDR2 SVGEGT. The junction had 4 bases not matched to a gene; V was cut back by 2 bases and J by 13 bases. CDR3 DNA sequence: TGTGCCAGCAGTTACGGACTAGCGGGAGTGATGTACTTC. This translates into CASSYGLAGVMYF.

The sample holds many counts of this clonotype. The chain has TRBV28 and TRBJ2-1; either TRBD1 or TRBD2 may supply D (5 bases each). CDR3 length: 16 residues. Germline V gene sequence: CDR1 MDHEN, CDR2 SYDVKM. With 2 bases removed from V and 0 bases from J, the gap between germline ends came to 11 bases. As DNA, the CDR3 is TGTGCCAGCAGTTTAGGGGGTGCAAGCTCCTACAATGAGCAGTTCTTC. Its protein is CASSLGGASSYNEQFF. The full variable domain, in which reference TRBV28 and TRBJ2-1 provide the parts outside the CDR3, is DVKVTQSSRYLVKRTGEKVFLECVQDMDHENMFWYRQDPGLGLRLIYFSYDVKMKEKGDIPEGYSVSREKKERFSLILESASTNQTSMYLCASSLGGASSYNEQFFGPGTRLTVL.

This clonotype appeared many times. The rearrangement links TRBV3-1 to TRBJ2-5, with 9 positions matching TRBD2. V was clipped by 1 base and J by 2 bases; unmatched bases: 11. CDR1 and CDR2 (germline): LGHDT, YNNKEL (reference sequence). There are 18 residues in the CDR3. In DNA form, the CDR3 reads TGTGCCAGCAGCCAAGCTCTTGCGGGAGGGTGGAAACAAGAGACCCAGTACTTC. Its protein product is CASSQALAGGWKQETQYF.

CDR3 nucleotide sequence: TGTGCCAGTAGTATCAACAGGGAGTCGTCCTACGAGCAGTACTTC. This codes for CASSINRESSYEQYF. This rearrangement joins TRBV19 to TRBJ2-7; maybe TRBD1 (6 bases). Germline V gene lookup returns CDR1 LNHDA and CDR2 SQIVND (reference sequence). Trimming removed 3 bases from V and 1 base from J, with 13 bases in between. This CDR3 has 15 amino acids.

This clonotype was counted a few times. CDR3 bases: TGTGCCAGCAGCCTACGGACTAGCGGGAGGAACACCGGGGAGCTGTTTTTT. This encodes CASSLRTSGRNTGELFF. The gene calls are TRBV3-1 and TRBJ2-2, with 13 bases fitting TRBD2. CDR1 and CDR2 (germline): LGHDT, YNNKEL (reference sequence). There are 17 residues in the CDR3. V was clipped by 4 bases and J by 1 base; unmatched bases: 3.

This clonotype was observed a handful of times. The J gene is TRBJ2-2, the V gene TRBV27; 8 nucleotides line up with TRBD1. V dropped 5 bases and J dropped 5; count of bases not matched to a gene: 16. From germline, CDR1 is MNHEY and CDR2 SMNVEV (reference sequence). This CDR3 spans 18 amino acids. This CDR3 reads CASSIRTGLRVGTGELFF. The CDR3 DNA follows: TGTGCCAGCAGTATCCGGACAGGGTTACGAGTGGGGACCGGGGAGCTGTTTTTT.

This clonotype came up many times. The J gene is TRBJ2-2, the V gene TRBV12-3 or TRBV12-4; TRBD1 might be the D (6 bases). Trimming took off 7 bases at V and 6 bases at J, with 15 bases between the two ends. The CDR3 has 14 amino acids. In DNA, the CDR3 is TGTGCCAGCATTCGGGACATACGCGCCGGGGAGCTGTTTTTT. It is translated as CASIRDIRAGELFF.

This clonotype was picked up a small number of times. The CDR3: CASGLVLAGGVTGELFF. In DNA form, the CDR3 reads TGTGCTAGTGGTTTGGTCCTGGCAGGGGGTGTGACCGGGGAGCTGTTTTTT. V usage is TRBV12-5 and J usage is TRBJ2-2; TRBD1 matches 7 bases. The V gene's germline CDR1 is LGHNT and CDR2 FRNRAP. The V and J ends lost 0 bases and 5 bases, in that order; junction bases with no gene match: 9. The CDR3 spans 17 residues.

This clonotype has more than one count but fewer than ten. V usage is TRBV9 and J usage is TRBJ2-3; TRBD2 aligns across 11 bases. This CDR3 region has 15 residues. The germline V gene has CDR1 SGDLS and CDR2 YYNGEE. Trimming took 5 bases from V and 4 from J; bases not matched to a gene: 6. CDR3 loop: CASSPRLAGSDTQYF. The CDR3 nucleotides are TGTGCCAGCAGTCCTCGACTAGCGGGATCAGATACGCAGTATTTT.

This clonotype has ten or more counts. This rearrangement joins TRBV30 to TRBJ2-5; no reliable D call. CDR3 length: 13 amino acids. V dropped 0 bases and J dropped 4 bases, with 9 bases sitting between them. Germline lookup yields CDR1 GTSNPN and CDR2 SVGIG (reference sequence). CDR3 residues: CAWSVGYSETQYF. The CDR3 coding sequence is TGTGCCTGGAGTGTCGGGTATTCAGAGACCCAGTACTTC.

The CDR3 loop reads CSVDGALSAEAFF. For the CDR3, the DNA is TGCAGCGTTGACGGGGCCCTCAGCGCTGAAGCTTTCTTT. The chain joins TRBV29-1 to TRBJ1-1; D might be TRBD1 (5 bases). In germline, CDR1 is SQVTM, CDR2 ANQGSEA. The CDR3 length is 13 residues. The V and J ends lost 3 bases and 6 bases respectively, with 14 bases between them.

The table lists this clonotype with many counts. The chain has TRBV27 and TRBJ1-5, with D hard to call. The CDR3 has 14 amino acids. Germline V CDR1 and CDR2: MNHEY, SMNVEV (reference sequence). V was shortened by 6 bases and J by 0 bases, with 9 bases between the two germline ends. In DNA, the CDR3 is TGTGCCAGCAGAAACACCCTTAGCAATCAGCCCCAGCATTTT. Encoded protein: CASRNTLSNQPQHF.

In regard to this clonotype: The junction departs from germline at one end; a sequencing error may be responsible. The V and J genes are TRBV11-2 and TRBJ2-7; no definite D call. Germline CDR1 and CDR2: SGHAT and FQNNGV. There are 11 residues in the CDR3. CDR3 residues: CTSSQNYEQYF. In DNA, the CDR3 is TGTACCAGCAGCCAGAACTACGAGCAGTACTTC.

There are many counts of this clonotype. This chain joins TRBV12-3 or TRBV12-4 and TRBJ1-1, with D perhaps matching TRBD1 (5 bases). Trimming left V 1 base short and J 1 base short, with 16 bases between. The CDR3 has 17 amino acids. The CDR3 sequence: CASSLEGLRAGNTEAFF. As DNA, the CDR3 is TGTGCCAGCAGTTTAGAGGGGCTTCGTGCAGGGAACACTGAAGCTTTCTTT.

This clonotype was picked up many times. V and J are TRBV12-3 or TRBV12-4 and TRBJ2-1; D possibly matches TRBD1 or TRBD2 (5 bases each). V shed 5 bases and J shed 0 bases, with 17 bases lying between them. This CDR3 is built from 17 residues. The CDR3 here is CASSTRQHPSSYNEQFF. CDR3 DNA sequence: TGTGCCAGCAGTACTAGACAGCACCCGAGCTCCTACAATGAGCAGTTCTTC.

V gene TRBV29-1 combines with J gene TRBJ2-3; perhaps TRBD2 as D (6 bases). This CDR3 has 15 amino acids. V was trimmed by 0 bases and J by 2 bases, leaving 12 bases between them. The germline gives CDR1 SQVTM, CDR2 ANQGSEA. CDR3 protein: CSVEDTGGDTDTQYF. Here the CDR3 DNA reads TGCAGCGTTGAAGATACCGGGGGTGACACAGATACGCAGTATTTT.

V gene TRBV29-1 combines with J gene TRBJ2-7, with TRBD1 as a possible D gene (5 bases). With 2 bases removed from V and 1 base from J, the gap between germline ends came to 18 bases. Germline V gene data show CDR1 as SQVTM and CDR2 as ANQGSEA. The CDR3 runs 16 residues. CDR3 nucleotides: TGCAGCGTTGAACTTTGGGTGGGGCTTGAATCCTACGAGCAGTACTTC. Its translation is CSVELWVGLESYEQYF.

This clonotype was recorded at least ten times. J is TRBJ1-5 and V is TRBV7-2; D possibly corresponds to TRBD1 (6 bases). V dropped 2 bases and J dropped 5 bases, with 7 bases sitting between them. Germline V gene data show CDR1 as SGHTA and CDR2 as FQGNSA. This CDR3 has 13 amino acids. The CDR3 region has the DNA TGTGCCAGCAGCTTAAAGGGGGATCAGCCCCAGCATTTT. Protein product: CASSLKGDQPQHF.

The V call is TRBV10-2, the J call TRBJ2-3, with D perhaps matching TRBD2 (6 bases). Trimming pared 7 bases from V and 0 bases from J, leaving 17 bases between. CDR1 is WSHSY and CDR2 is SAAADI in the germline V gene. The CDR3 runs to 16 residues. The CDR3 protein is CASTPRELLSTDTQYF. The DNA for the CDR3 is TGCGCCAGCACTCCACGGGAGCTTTTGAGCACAGATACGCAGTATTTT.

This clonotype was observed at least ten times. The chain recombines TRBV2 with TRBJ1-1; TRBD1 agrees at 8 bases. The germline V gene encodes CDR1 SNHLY and CDR2 FYNNEI. V shed 9 bases and J 5 bases; nucleotides not matched to a gene: 8. The length of the CDR3 is 13 residues. The CDR3 sequence: CASTDRGWTEAFF. CDR3 bases: TGTGCCAGTACTGACAGGGGATGGACTGAAGCTTTCTTT.

This clonotype was recorded a few times. The chain uses TRBV9 and TRBJ2-2; D uncertain. V dropped 0 bases and J dropped 6 bases, with 12 bases sitting between them. The CDR3 consists of 15 residues. Per germline, CDR1 SGDLS and CDR2 YYNGEE. CDR3 sequence: CASSVAYRTAGELFF. The CDR3 nucleotides are TGTGCCAGCAGCGTAGCGTACCGAACCGCCGGGGAGCTGTTTTTT. Complete variable domain (other parts from reference TRBV9 and TRBJ2-2): DSGVTQTPKHLITATGQRVTLRCSPRSGDLSVYWYQQSLDQGLQFLIQYYNGEERAKGNILERFSAQQFPDLHSELNLSSLELGDSALYFCASSVAYRTAGELFFGEGSRLTVL.